This T cell receptor beta chain was observed in a study of blood T cell repertoires in COVID-19. CDR1 SGHRS and CDR2 YFSETQ come from the germline V gene. This CDR3 comprises 15 residues. Libraries were prepared by immunoSEQ multiplex PCR; TCRdb keeps only in-frame clonotypes and omits some of them. Here the sample spans about 300,000 clones, approximately 92% being singletons. Concerning this clone itself: Germline and junction disagree at one end, which may indicate a read error.

The material sequenced was PBMCs or T cells enriched from blood (not recorded which). This clonotype was sampled from a woman in her 30s who had recovered from COVID-19. The chain employs TRBV5-1 and TRBJ1-4; weak D call: TRBD1 (5 bases). CDR3 DNA sequence: TGCGCCAGCAGTTTGGGTGCAGGGTTTAATGAAAAACTGTTTTTT. The encoded protein is CASSLGAGFNEKLFF.